This TCR beta chain was identified during a study of T cell repertoires in cytomegalovirus infection. Looking at the study overall: Public TCR beta signatures were indicative of both CMV infection and a matching HLA type.

This clonotype has only a few counts. TCRdb analysed the reads with MiXCR anew, one entry per CDR3 protein. This sample yields nearly 450,000 distinct CDR3 sequences, of which about a third are seen a single time; roughly 15% belongs to the top ten. Trimming left V 5 bases short and J 2 bases short, with 15 bases between. There are 15 residues in the CDR3. CDR1 is ENHRY, CDR2 SYGVKD, per germline. This TCR came from a human donor in good health (CMV status not recorded). Some clones in this sample may be carry-over from other donors' samples. Input material: PBMCs. The chain uses TRBV10-3 and TRBJ1-1; D gene unclear. CDR3 nucleotides: TGTGCCATCAGTTTAAGTGGAAGTTCTAACACTGAAGCTTTCTTT. Amino acid sequence: CAISLSGSSNTEAFF.